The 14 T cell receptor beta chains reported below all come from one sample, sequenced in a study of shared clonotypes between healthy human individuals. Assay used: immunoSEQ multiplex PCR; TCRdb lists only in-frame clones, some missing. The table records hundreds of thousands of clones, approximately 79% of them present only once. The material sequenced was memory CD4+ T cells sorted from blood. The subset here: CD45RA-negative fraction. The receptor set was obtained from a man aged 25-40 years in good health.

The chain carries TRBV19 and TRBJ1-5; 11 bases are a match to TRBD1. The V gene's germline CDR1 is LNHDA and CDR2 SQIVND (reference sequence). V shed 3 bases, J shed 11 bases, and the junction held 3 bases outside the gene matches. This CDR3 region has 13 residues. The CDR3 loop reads CASSMGQGGSQHF. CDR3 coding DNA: TGTGCCAGTAGTATGGGACAGGGGGGGTCCCAGCATTTT. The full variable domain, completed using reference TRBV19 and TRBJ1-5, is DGGITQSPKYLFRKEGQNVTLSCEQNLNHDAMYWYRQDPGQGLRLIYYSQIVNDFQKGDIAEGYSVSREKKESFPLTVTSAQKNPTAFYLCASSMGQGGSQHFGDGTRLSIL.

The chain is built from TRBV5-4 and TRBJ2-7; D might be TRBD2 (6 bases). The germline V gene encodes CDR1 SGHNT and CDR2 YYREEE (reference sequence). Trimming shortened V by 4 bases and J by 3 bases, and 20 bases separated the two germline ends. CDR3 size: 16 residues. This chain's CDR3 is CASSTRQGGDFYEQYF. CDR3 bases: TGTGCCAGCAGCACTCGCCAGGGCGGGGATTTCTACGAGCAGTACTTC.

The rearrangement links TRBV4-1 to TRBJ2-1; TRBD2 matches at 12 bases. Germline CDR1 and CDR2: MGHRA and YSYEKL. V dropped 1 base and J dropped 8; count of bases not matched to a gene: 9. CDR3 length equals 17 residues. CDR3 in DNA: TGCGCCAGCAGCCAAGTTGCGACTAGCGGGAGTATGGATGAGCAGTTCTTC. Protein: CASSQVATSGSMDEQFF.

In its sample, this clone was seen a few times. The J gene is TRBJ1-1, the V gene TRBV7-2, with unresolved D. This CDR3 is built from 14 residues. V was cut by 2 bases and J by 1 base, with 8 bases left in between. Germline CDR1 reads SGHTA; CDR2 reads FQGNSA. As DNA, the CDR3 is TGTGCCAGCAGCTTAAGTTCGGGGAACACTGAAGCTTTCTTT. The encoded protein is CASSLSSGNTEAFF.

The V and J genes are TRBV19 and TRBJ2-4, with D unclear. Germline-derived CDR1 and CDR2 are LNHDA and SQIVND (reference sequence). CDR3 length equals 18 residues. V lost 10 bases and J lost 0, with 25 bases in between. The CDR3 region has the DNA TGTGCCACCAGTTTCCCGACTGGTGGTGGGCTAGCCAAAAACATTCAGTACTTC. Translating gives CATSFPTGGGLAKNIQYF.

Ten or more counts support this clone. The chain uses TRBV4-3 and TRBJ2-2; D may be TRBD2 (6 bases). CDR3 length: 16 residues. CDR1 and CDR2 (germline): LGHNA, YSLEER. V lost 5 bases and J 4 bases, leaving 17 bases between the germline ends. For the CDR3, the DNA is TGCGCCAGCAGCATTTCGGCGGGGCGGGGCACCGGGGAGCTGTTTTTT. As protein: CASSISAGRGTGELFF.

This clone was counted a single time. The CDR3 nucleotides are TGTGCCAGCACCAGGACAGGAGCTAACAATCAGCCCCAGCATTTT. Its translation: CASTRTGANNQPQHF. The rearrangement joins TRBV28 to TRBJ1-5; 7 bases are a match to TRBD1. This CDR3 spans 15 amino acids. Trimming took 7 bases from V and 3 from J; bases not matched to a gene: 9. CDR1 is MDHEN and CDR2 is SYDVKM in the germline V gene.

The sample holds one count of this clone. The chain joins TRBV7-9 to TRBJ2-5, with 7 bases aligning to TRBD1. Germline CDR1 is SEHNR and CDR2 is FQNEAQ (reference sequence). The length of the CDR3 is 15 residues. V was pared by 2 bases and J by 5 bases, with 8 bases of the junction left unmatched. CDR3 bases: TGTGCCAGCAGCTTACCTACAGGGGTTAGGGAGACCCAGTACTTC. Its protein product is CASSLPTGVRETQYF.

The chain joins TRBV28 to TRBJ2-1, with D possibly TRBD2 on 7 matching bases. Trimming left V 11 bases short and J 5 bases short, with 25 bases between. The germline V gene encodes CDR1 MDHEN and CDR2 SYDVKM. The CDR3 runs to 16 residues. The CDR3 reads CAQKGGGGTINNEQFF. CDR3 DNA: TGTGCCCAGAAGGGGGGGGGAGGTACAATAAACAATGAGCAGTTCTTC.

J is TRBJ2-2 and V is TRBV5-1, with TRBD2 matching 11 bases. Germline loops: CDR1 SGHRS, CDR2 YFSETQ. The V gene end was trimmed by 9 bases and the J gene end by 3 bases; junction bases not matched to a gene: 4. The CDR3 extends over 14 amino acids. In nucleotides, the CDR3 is TGCGCCACCAAGGGACTAGCGGACACCGGGGAGCTGTTTTTT. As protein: CATKGLADTGELFF.

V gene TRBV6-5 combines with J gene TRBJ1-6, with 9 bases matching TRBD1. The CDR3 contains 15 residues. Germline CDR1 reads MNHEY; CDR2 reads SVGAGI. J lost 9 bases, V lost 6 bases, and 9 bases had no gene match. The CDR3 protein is CASSQTGTGRSPLHF. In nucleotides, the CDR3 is TGTGCCAGCAGCCAGACCGGGACAGGGCGTTCACCCCTCCACTTT.

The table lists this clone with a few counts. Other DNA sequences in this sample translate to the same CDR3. CDR3 loop: CASSLGQGNTGELFF. For the CDR3, the DNA is TGTGCCAGCAGCTTGGGACAGGGAAACACCGGGGAGCTGTTTTTT. The chain carries TRBV11-3 and TRBJ2-2; TRBD1 agrees at 9 bases. This CDR3 contains 15 residues. V lost 3 bases, J lost 2 bases, and 1 base stayed unmatched. The germline gives CDR1 SGHNT, CDR2 YENEEA.

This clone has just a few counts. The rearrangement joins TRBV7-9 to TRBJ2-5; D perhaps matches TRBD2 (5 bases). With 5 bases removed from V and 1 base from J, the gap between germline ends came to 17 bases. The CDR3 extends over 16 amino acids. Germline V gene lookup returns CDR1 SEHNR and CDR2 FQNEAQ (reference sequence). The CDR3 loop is CASSRLSPGIQETQYF. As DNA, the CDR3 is TGTGCCAGCAGCCGACTTAGTCCCGGGATCCAAGAGACCCAGTACTTC.

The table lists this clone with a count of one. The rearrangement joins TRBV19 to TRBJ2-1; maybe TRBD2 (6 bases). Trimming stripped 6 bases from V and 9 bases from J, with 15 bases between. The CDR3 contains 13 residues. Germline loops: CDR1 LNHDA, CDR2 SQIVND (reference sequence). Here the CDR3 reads CASRGEGGFEQFF. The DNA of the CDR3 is TGTGCCAGTAGAGGCGAGGGAGGCTTTGAGCAGTTCTTC.